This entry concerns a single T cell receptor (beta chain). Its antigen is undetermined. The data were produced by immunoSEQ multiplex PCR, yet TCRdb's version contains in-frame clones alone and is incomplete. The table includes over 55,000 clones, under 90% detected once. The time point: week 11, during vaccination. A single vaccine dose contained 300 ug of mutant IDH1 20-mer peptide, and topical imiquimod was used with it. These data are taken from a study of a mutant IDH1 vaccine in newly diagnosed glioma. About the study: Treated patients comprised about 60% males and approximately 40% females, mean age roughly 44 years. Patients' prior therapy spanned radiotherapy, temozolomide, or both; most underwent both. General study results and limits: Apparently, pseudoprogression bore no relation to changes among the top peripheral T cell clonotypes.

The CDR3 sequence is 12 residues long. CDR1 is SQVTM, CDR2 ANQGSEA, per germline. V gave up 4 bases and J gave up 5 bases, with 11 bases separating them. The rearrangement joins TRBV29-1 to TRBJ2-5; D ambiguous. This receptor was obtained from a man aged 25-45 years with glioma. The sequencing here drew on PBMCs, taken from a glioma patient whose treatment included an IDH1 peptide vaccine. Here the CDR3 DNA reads TGCAGCGTTGGGACCGGACCGGAGACCCAGTACTTC. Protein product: CSVGTGPETQYF.